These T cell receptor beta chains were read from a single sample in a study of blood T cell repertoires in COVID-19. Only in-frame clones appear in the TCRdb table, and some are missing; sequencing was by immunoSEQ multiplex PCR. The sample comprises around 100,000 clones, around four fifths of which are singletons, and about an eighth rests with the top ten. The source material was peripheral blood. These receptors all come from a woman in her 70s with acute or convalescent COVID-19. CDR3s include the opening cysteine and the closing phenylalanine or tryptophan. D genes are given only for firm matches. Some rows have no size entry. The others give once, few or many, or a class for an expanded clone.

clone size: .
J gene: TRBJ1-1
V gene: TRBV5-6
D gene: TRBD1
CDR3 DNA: TGTGCCAGCACCCAGACAGGGGGAAGCACTGAAGCTTTCTTT
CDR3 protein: CASTQTGGSTEAFF

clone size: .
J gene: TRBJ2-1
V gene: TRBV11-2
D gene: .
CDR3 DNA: TGTGCCAGCAGCTTAGATCAAGGGCGGGATGAGCAGTTCTTC
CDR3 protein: CASSLDQGRDEQFF

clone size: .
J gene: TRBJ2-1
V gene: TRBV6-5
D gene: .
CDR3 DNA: TGTGCCAGCAGCCTTCCCGGTTCGGCGGGGAATGAGCAGTTCTTC
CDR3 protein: CASSLPGSAGNEQFF

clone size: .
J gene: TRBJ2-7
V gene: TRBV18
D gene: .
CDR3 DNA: TGTGCCAGCTCACTTCTTAAATCGTACGAGCAGTACTTC
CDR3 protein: CASSLLKSYEQYF

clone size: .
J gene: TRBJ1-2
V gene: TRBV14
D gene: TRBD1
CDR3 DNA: TGTGCCAGCAGCCGCATCCCCGGGGGACAGCGTGGCTACACCTTC
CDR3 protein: CASSRIPGGQRGYTF

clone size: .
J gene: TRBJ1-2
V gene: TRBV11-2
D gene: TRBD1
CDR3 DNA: TGTGCCAGCAGCTTAGGGACAGGGTTTGACGGCTACACCTTC
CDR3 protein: CASSLGTGFDGYTF

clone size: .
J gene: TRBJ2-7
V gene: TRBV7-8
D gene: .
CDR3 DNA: TGTGCCAGCAGCGTAGACTTTAGCGGAGCCTACGAGCAGTACTTC
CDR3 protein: CASSVDFSGAYEQYF

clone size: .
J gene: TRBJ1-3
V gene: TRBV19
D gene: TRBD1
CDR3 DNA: TGTGCCAGTAGTTCACGGACAGGGACGGGAAACACCATATATTTT
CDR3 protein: CASSSRTGTGNTIYF

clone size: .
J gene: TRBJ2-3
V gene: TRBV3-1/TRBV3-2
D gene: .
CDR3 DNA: TGTGCCAGCAGCCAGGGGGGAACAGATACGCAGTATTTT
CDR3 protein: CASSQGGTDTQYF

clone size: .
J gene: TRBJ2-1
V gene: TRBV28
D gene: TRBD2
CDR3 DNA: TGTGCCAGCAGTTCCCCGACTAGCGGGGGCCGCCTATGGGAGCAGTTCTTC
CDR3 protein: CASSSPTSGGRLWEQFF

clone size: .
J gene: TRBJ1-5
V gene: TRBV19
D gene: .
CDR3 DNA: TGTGCCAGTAGTCGACAGAGAGATCAGCCCCAGCATTTT
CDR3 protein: CASSRQRDQPQHF

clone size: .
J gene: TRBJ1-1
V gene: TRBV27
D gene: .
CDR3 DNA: TGTGCCAGCAGTCCGGGGACAAGTAACACTGAAGCTTTCTTT
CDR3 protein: CASSPGTSNTEAFF

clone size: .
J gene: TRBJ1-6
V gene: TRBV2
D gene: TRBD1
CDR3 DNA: TGTGCCAGCAGTGAAAACCCAAGGGGAACAGGGGGTGGCTCACCCCTCCACTTT
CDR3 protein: CASSENPRGTGGGSPLHF

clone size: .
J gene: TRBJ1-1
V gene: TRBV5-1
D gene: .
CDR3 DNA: TGCGCCAGCAGCCTACAGGGCTCTCGGGGCACTGAAGCTTTCTTT
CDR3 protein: CASSLQGSRGTEAFF

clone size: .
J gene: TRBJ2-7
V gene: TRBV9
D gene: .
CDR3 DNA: TGTGCCAGCAGCGTCGAACAGGGAAGGCGCTACGAGCAGTACTTC
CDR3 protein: CASSVEQGRRYEQYF

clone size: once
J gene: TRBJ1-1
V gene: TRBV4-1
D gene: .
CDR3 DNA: TGCGCCAGCAGCCAATGGCAGGGTGCCACTGAAGCTTTCTTT
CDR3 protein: CASSQWQGATEAFF

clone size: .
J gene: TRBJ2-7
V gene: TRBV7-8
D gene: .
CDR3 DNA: TGTGCCAGCAGCGCCCTCCTAGAAAGCGAGCAGTACTTC
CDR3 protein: CASSALLESEQYF

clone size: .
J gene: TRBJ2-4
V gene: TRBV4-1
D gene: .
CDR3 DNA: TGCGCCAGCAGCCAAGACGGAACGGGAAATAACATTCAGTACTTC
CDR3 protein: CASSQDGTGNNIQYF

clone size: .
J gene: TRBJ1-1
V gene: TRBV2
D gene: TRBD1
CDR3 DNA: TGTGCCAGCAGAACCGGGACAGCAGACGCTTTCTTT
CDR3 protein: CASRTGTADAFF

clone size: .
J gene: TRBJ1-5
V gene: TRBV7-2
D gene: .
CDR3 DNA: TGTGCCAGCAGCTTAGGGGGGCTGGAGCCCCAGCATTTT
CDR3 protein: CASSLGGLEPQHF

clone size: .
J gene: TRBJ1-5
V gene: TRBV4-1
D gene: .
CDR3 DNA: TGCGCCAGCAGCCAAGATGGGGGGGCTAGCAATCAGCCCCAGCATTTT
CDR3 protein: CASSQDGGASNQPQHF

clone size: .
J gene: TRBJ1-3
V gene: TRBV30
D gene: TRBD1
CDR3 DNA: TGTGCCTGGAGATCTGGGACAGGGTCTCGAAACACCATATATTTT
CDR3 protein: CAWRSGTGSRNTIYF

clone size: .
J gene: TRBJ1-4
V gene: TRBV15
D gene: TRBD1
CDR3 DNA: TGTGCCACCAGAGATATTACAGGGGGTGGGGAAAAACTGTTTTTT
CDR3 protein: CATRDITGGGEKLFF

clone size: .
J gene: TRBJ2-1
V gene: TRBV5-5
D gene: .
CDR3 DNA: TGTGCCAGCAGCTTGTTGTGGGACACCCACAATGAGCAGTTCTTC
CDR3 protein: CASSLLWDTHNEQFF

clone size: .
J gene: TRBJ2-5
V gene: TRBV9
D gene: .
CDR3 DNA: TGTGCCAGCAGCCCTACGACAGGCGGGACCCAGTACTTC
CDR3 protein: CASSPTTGGTQYF

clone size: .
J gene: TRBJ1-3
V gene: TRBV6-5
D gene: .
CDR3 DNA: TGTGCCAGCAGTTACTCAGGGGTGGGAAACACCATATATTTT
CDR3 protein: CASSYSGVGNTIYF

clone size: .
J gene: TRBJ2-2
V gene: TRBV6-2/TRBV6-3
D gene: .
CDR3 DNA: TGTGCCAGCAGTGGACTTTACCCCGCCGGGGAGCTGTTTTTT
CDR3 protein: CASSGLYPAGELFF

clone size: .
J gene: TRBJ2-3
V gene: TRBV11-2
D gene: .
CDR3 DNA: TGTGCCAGCAGCTTAAGGGGACTGGCTACGCAGTATTTT
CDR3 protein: CASSLRGLATQYF

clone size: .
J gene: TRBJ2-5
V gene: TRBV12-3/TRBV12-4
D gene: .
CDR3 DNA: TGTGCCAGCAGTTTCTTAGTGAGCGAGACCCAGTACTTC
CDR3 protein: CASSFLVSETQYF

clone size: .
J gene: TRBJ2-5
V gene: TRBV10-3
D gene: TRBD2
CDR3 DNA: TGTGCCACCAGAGCCGTAGCGGGGGCCCAAGAGACCCAGTACTTC
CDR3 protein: CATRAVAGAQETQYF

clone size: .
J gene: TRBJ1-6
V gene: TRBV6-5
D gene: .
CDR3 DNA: TGTGCCAGCAGTTACTCAGAGGGCCTGAACAATTCACCCCTCCACTTT
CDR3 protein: CASSYSEGLNNSPLHF

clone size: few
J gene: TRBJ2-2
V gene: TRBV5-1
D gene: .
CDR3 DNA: TGCGCCAGCAGCTTAGGACGACCCGGAGGGACCGGGGAGCTGTTTTTT
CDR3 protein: CASSLGRPGGTGELFF

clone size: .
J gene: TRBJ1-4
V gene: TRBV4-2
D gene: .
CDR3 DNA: TGTGCCAGCAGTCCGTTAAGCCTGGGGCTCGAAAAACTGTTTTTT
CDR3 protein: CASSPLSLGLEKLFF